The 10 T cell receptor beta chains presented below share a single source sample, sequenced in a study of T cell responses to AZD1222 COVID-19 vaccine. The assay was immunoSEQ multiplex PCR, and TCRdb's table has in-frame clones only and misses some. The sample has around 140,000 clones, roughly 90% seen once. The input for sequencing was peripheral blood, taken 28 days after the second AZD1222 dose. These receptors were collected from an adult who received the AZD1222 COVID-19 vaccine.

This chain connects TRBV9 to TRBJ1-2; a weak D match, TRBD1 (5 bases). V was clipped by 4 bases and J by 4 bases, with 23 bases between them. CDR3 length: 17 residues. Germline loops: CDR1 SGDLS, CDR2 YYNGEE. In DNA, the CDR3 is TGTGCCAGCAGCCCAACGGGCAGGGCTTCTTTCTCCTATGGCTACACCTTC. This sequence encodes CASSPTGRASFSYGYTF. Full variable domain (rest looked up from reference TRBV9 and TRBJ1-2): DSGVTQTPKHLITATGQRVTLRCSPRSGDLSVYWYQQSLDQGLQFLIQYYNGEERAKGNILERFSAQQFPDLHSELNLSSLELGDSALYFCASSPTGRASFSYGYTFGSGTRLTVV.

The V call is TRBV28, the J call TRBJ2-4; TRBD2 aligns across 7 bases. CDR1 MDHEN and CDR2 SYDVKM come from the germline V gene. After removal of 2 bases from V and 0 bases from J, the junction contained 16 bases not matched to a gene. This CDR3 spans 20 amino acids. The CDR3 loop reads CASSLDLAGERNLAKNIQYF. The CDR3 DNA is TGTGCCAGCAGTTTAGACCTTGCGGGAGAGAGGAACCTAGCCAAAAACATTCAGTACTTC.

The chain links TRBV5-1 to TRBJ2-2; 11 bases fit TRBD2. Germline trimming cut 1 base from V and 1 base from J; bases unmatched to any gene: 3. Germline CDR1 SGHRS, CDR2 YFSETQ. This CDR3 contains 17 residues. As DNA, the CDR3 is TGCGCCAGCAGCTTGCGTGGACTAGCGGGGAACACCGGGGAGCTGTTTTTT. Its translation: CASSLRGLAGNTGELFF.

This clone was detected once. CDR3: CASSLGGYYGYTF. Here the CDR3 DNA reads TGTGCCAGCAGTTTAGGGGGGTACTATGGCTACACCTTC. The chain couples TRBV27 to TRBJ1-2, with D perhaps matching TRBD1 (5 bases). CDR1 is MNHEY and CDR2 is SMNVEV in the germline V gene (reference sequence). The length of the CDR3 is 13 residues. With 2 bases removed from V and 3 bases from J, the gap between germline ends came to 7 bases.

The chain recombines TRBV30 with TRBJ1-1; the match to TRBD1 covers 7 bases. Germline values: CDR1 GTSNPN, CDR2 SVGIG (reference sequence). V lost 3 bases, J lost 2 bases, and 3 bases stayed unmatched. The CDR3 runs to 13 residues. The CDR3 nucleotides read TGTGCCTGGAGAATAGGGGGCAACACTGAAGCTTTCTTT. Translated, it gives CAWRIGGNTEAFF.

The chain recombines TRBV28 with TRBJ1-6; the D is unclear. CDR1 and CDR2 (germline): MDHEN, SYDVKM. The CDR3 has 17 amino acids. V lost 5 bases and J 7 bases, leaving 21 bases between the germline ends. Here the CDR3 DNA reads TGTGCCAGCAGTAGAGTTTTCTGGCCAAAGGGAAATTCACCCCTCCACTTT. Its protein product is CASSRVFWPKGNSPLHF.

The genes are TRBV30 and TRBJ1-2; D is ambiguous. The CDR3 consists of 11 residues. Germline assignment: CDR1 GTSNPN and CDR2 SVGIG (reference sequence). V lost 2 bases, J lost 2 bases, and 3 bases lay in between. The CDR3 spells CAWSTNYGYTF. In DNA, the CDR3 is TGTGCCTGGAGTACAAACTATGGCTACACCTTC.

The gene calls are TRBV27 and TRBJ2-1; 10 nucleotides align to TRBD2. The CDR3 sequence is 15 residues long. V lost 1 base, J lost 7 bases, and 4 bases stayed unmatched. Germline loops: CDR1 MNHEY, CDR2 SMNVEV (reference sequence). CDR3 nucleotide sequence: TGTGCCAGCAGTTTATTACTAGCGGGACTAAATGAGCAGTTCTTC. Residues: CASSLLLAGLNEQFF.

This clone is medium-sized (0.01 to 0.1%) in the sample. The V and J genes are TRBV29-1 and TRBJ2-7; 7 positions agree with TRBD1. Germline CDR1 reads SQVTM; CDR2 reads ANQGSEA. The CDR3 consists of 14 residues. With 0 bases clipped from V and 6 bases from J, the junction kept 8 bases outside the gene matches. This CDR3 reads CSVEEGQGDIEQYF. Here the CDR3 DNA reads TGCAGCGTTGAAGAGGGCCAGGGGGATATCGAGCAGTACTTC.

The chain's CDR3 is CASSEVPGSYEQYF. The CDR3 DNA sequence: TGTGCCAGCAGTGAAGTTCCAGGGAGCTACGAGCAGTACTTC. This chain connects TRBV6-1 to TRBJ2-7; D is tentatively TRBD1 or TRBD2 (5 bases each). Germline V gene sequence: CDR1 MNHNS, CDR2 SASEGT. V lost 1 base and J lost 3, with 10 bases in between. This CDR3 is 14 amino acids long.